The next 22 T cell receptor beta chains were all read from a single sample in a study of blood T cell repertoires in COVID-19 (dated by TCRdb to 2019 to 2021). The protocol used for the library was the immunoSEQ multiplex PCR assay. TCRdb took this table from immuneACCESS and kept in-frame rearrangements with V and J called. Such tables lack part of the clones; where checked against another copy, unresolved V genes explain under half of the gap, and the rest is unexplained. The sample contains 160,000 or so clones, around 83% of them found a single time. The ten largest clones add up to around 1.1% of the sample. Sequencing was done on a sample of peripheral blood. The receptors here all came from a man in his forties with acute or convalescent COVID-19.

The CDR3 loop is CASRKGLAGYEQYF. CDR3 DNA: TGTGCCAGCAGGAAGGGACTAGCGGGTTACGAGCAGTACTTC. The chain links TRBV27 to TRBJ2-7; 12 bases are a match to TRBD2. Germline trimming cut 6 bases from V and 4 bases from J; bases unmatched to any gene: 4. The CDR3 is made up of 14 amino acids. From germline, CDR1 is MNHEY and CDR2 SMNVEV (reference sequence).

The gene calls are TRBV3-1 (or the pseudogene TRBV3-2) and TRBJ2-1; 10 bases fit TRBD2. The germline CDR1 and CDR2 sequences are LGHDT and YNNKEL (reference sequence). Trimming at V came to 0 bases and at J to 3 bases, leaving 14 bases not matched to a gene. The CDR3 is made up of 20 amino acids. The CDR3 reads CASSQDGGSGGPLGYNEQFF. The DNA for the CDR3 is TGTGCCAGCAGCCAAGATGGCGGTAGCGGGGGGCCCCTCGGCTACAATGAGCAGTTCTTC.

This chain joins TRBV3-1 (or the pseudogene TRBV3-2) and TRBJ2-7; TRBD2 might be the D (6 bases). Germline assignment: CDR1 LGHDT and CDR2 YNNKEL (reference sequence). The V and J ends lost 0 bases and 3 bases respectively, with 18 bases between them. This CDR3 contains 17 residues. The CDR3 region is CASSQDQLRDSYYEQYF. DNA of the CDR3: TGTGCCAGCAGCCAAGATCAACTCCGGGACTCATACTACGAGCAGTACTTC.

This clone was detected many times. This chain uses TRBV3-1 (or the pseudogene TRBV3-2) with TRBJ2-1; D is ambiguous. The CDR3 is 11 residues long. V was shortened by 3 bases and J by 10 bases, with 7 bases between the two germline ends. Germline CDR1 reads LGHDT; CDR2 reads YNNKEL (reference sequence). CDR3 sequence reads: CASSHAMEQFF. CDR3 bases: TGTGCCAGCAGCCACGCGATGGAGCAGTTCTTC.

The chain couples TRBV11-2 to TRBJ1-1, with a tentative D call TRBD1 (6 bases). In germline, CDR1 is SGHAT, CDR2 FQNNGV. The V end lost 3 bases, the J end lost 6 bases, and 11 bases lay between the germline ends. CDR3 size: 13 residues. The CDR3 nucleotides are TGTGCCAGCAGCTTCGCCTCAGGGGCTGAAGCTTTCTTT. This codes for CASSFASGAEAFF.

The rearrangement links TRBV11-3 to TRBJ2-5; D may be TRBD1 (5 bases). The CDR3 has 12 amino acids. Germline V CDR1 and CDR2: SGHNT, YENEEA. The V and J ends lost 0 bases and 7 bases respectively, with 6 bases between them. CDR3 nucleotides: TGTGCCAGCAGCTTAGACCAGGGGACCCAGTACTTC. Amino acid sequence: CASSLDQGTQYF.

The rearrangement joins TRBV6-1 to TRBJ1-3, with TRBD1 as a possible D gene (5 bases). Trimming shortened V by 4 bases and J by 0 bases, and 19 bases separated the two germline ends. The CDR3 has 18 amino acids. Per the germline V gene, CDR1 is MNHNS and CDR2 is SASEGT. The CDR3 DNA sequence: TGTGCCAGCAGTGGGTCTGGGCAGGGCTTATCCTCTGGAAACACCATATATTTT. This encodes CASSGSGQGLSSGNTIYF.

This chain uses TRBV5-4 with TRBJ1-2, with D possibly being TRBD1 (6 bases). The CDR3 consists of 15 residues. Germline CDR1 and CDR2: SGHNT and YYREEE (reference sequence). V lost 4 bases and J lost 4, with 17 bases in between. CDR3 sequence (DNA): TGTGCCAGCAGCGACCCTCGAAGGACAGCCTATGGCTACACCTTC. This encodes CASSDPRRTAYGYTF.

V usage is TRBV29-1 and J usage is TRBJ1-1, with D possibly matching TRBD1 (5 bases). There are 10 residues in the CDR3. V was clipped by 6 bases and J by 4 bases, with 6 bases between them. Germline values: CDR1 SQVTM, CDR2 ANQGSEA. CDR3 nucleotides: TGCAGCGTGGGGGGCACTGAAGCTTTCTTT. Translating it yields CSVGGTEAFF.

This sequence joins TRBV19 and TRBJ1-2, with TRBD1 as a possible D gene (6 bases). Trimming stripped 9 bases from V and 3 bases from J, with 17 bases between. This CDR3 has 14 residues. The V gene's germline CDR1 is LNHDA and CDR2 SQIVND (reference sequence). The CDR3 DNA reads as TGTGCCAGCCTCAGGGGTGGAGGTGACTATGGCTACACCTTC. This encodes CASLRGGGDYGYTF.

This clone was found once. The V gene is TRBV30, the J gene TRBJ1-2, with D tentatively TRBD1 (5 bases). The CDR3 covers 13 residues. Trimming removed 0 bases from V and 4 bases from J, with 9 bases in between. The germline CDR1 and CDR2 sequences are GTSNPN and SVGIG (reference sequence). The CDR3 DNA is TGTGCCTGGAGTGTACAGGTGGGCTATGGCTACACCTTC. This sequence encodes CAWSVQVGYGYTF.

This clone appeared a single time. This chain's CDR3 is CARSDLAGVFDTQYF. The CDR3 nucleotides are TGTGCCAGAAGCGATCTAGCGGGAGTTTTTGATACGCAGTATTTT. This chain connects TRBV5-3 to TRBJ2-3; 10 nucleotides match TRBD2. TRBV5-3 is known as an ORF, though its function is uncertain. J gave up 6 bases and V 4 bases, and 8 bases lay outside the gene matches. CDR3 length: 15 amino acids.

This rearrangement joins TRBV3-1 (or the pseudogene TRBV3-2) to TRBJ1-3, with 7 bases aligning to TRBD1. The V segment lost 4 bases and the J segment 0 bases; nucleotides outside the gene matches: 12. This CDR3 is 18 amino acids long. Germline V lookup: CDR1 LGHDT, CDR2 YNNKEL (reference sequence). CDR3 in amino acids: CASSRTTGKTFSGNTIYF. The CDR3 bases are TGTGCCAGCAGCCGTACGACAGGGAAGACATTCTCTGGAAACACCATATATTTT.

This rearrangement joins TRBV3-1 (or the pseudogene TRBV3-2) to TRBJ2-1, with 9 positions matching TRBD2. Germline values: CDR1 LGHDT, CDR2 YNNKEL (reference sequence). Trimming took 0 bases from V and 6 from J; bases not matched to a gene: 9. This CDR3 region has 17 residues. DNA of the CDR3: TGTGCCAGCAGCCAAGATCGCCGCCGACTAGCGGCCAATGAGCAGTTCTTC. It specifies CASSQDRRRLAANEQFF.

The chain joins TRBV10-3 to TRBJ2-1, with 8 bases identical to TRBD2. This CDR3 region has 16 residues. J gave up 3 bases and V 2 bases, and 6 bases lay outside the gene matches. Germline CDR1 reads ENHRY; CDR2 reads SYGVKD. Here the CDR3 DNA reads TGTGCCATCAGTGAGATAGCGGGGCTGATCTACAATGAGCAGTTCTTC. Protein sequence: CAISEIAGLIYNEQFF.

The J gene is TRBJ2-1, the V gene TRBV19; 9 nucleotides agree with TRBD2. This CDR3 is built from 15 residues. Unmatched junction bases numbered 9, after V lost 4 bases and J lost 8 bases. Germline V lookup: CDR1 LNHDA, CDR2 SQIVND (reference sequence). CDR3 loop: CASSTTGLAGDEQFF. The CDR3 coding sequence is TGTGCCAGTAGTACTACGGGACTAGCAGGCGATGAGCAGTTCTTC.

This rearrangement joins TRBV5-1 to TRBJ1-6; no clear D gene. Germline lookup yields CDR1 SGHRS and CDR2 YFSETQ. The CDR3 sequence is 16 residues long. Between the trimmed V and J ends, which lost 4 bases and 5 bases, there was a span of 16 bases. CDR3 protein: CASSPEGTANNSPLHF. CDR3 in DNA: TGCGCCAGCAGCCCTGAGGGTACAGCAAATAATTCACCCCTCCACTTT. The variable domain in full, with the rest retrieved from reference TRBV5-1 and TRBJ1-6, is KAGVTQTPRYLIKTRGQQVTLSCSPISGHRSVSWYQQTPGQGLQFLFEYFSETQRNKGNFPGRFSGRQFSNSRSEMNVSTLELGDSALYLCASSPEGTANNSPLHFGNGTRLTVT.

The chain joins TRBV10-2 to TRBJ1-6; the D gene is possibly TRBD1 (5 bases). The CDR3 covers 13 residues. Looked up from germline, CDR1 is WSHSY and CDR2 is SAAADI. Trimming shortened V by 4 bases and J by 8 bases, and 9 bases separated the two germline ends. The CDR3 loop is CASSGQGDSPLHF. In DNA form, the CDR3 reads TGCGCCAGCAGTGGCCAGGGCGATTCACCCCTCCACTTT.

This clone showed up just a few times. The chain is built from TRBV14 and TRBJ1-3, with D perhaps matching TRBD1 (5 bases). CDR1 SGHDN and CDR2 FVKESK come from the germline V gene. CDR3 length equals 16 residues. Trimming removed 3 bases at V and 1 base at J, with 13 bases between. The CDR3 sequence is CASSQTWGGSGNTIYF. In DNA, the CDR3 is TGTGCCAGCAGCCAGACCTGGGGGGGATCTGGAAACACCATATATTTT.

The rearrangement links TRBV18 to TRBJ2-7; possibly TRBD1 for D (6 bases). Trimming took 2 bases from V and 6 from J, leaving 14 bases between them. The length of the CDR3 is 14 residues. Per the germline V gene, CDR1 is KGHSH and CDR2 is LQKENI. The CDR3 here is CASSPSGTSPEQYF. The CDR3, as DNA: TGTGCCAGCTCACCATCAGGGACATCCCCCGAGCAGTACTTC.

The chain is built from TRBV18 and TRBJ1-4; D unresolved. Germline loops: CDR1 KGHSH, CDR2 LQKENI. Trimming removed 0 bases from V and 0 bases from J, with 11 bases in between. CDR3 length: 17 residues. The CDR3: CASSPPGWAATNEKLFF. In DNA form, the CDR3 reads TGTGCCAGCTCACCACCTGGATGGGCAGCAACTAATGAAAAACTGTTTTTT.

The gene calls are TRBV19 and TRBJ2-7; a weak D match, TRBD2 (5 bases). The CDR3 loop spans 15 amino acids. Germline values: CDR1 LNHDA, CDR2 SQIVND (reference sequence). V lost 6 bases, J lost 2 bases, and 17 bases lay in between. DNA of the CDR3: TGTGCCAGTAGCCAAATTGGACGGGATACCTACGAGCAGTACTTC. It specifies CASSQIGRDTYEQYF.